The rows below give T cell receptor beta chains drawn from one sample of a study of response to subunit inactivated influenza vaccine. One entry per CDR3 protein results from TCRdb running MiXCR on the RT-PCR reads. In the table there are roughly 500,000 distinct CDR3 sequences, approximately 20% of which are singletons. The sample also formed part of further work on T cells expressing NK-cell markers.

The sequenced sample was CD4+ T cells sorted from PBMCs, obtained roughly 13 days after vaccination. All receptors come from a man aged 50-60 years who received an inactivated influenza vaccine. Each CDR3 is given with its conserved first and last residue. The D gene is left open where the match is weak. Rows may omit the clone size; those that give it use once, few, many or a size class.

cdr3_aa: CASRTGQTQYF
cdr3_nt: TGTGCCAGCAGAACCGGGCAGACCCAGTACTTC
clone_size: .
d_call: .
j_call: TRBJ2-5
v_call: TRBV7-2

cdr3_aa: CASSPLRGPNTGELFF
cdr3_nt: TGTGCCAGCTCACCACTGCGAGGACCCAACACCGGGGAGCTGTTTTTT
clone_size: .
d_call: .
j_call: TRBJ2-2
v_call: TRBV18

cdr3_aa: CATSDVAGANTGELFF
cdr3_nt: TGTGCCACCAGTGATGTCGCGGGAGCGAACACCGGGGAGCTGTTTTTT
clone_size: .
d_call: TRBD2
j_call: TRBJ2-2
v_call: TRBV24-1

cdr3_aa: CASSLRTGQYEQFF
cdr3_nt: TGTGCCAGCAGTCTGAGGACAGGGCAATATGAGCAGTTCTTC
clone_size: few
d_call: TRBD1
j_call: TRBJ2-1
v_call: TRBV27

cdr3_aa: CASSPATGYTGELFF
cdr3_nt: TGTGCCAGCAGCCCAGCTACAGGGTACACCGGGGAGCTGTTTTTT
clone_size: .
d_call: .
j_call: TRBJ2-2
v_call: TRBV2

cdr3_aa: CSARGDKNQPQHF
cdr3_nt: TGCAGTGCTAGAGGGGACAAAAATCAGCCCCAGCATTTT
clone_size: .
d_call: .
j_call: TRBJ1-5
v_call: TRBV20-1

cdr3_aa: CSARGGLGNQPQHF
cdr3_nt: TGCAGTGCCAGAGGGGGCCTCGGCAATCAGCCCCAGCATTTT
clone_size: once
d_call: TRBD1
j_call: TRBJ1-5
v_call: TRBV20-1

cdr3_aa: CASRSGASYEQYF
cdr3_nt: TGTGCCAGCAGATCCGGGGCGTCCTACGAGCAGTACTTC
clone_size: .
d_call: .
j_call: TRBJ2-7
v_call: TRBV6-2/TRBV6-3

cdr3_aa: CASSDPPTGEQFF
cdr3_nt: TGCGCCAGCAGTGACCCACCGACAGGTGAGCAGTTCTTC
clone_size: .
d_call: .
j_call: TRBJ2-1
v_call: TRBV10-1

cdr3_aa: CASSYSWGDNSPLHF
cdr3_nt: TGTGCCAGCAGTTACTCGTGGGGGGATAATTCACCCCTCCACTTT
clone_size: .
d_call: .
j_call: TRBJ1-6
v_call: TRBV6-5

cdr3_aa: CASSFLGSEKLFF
cdr3_nt: TGTGCCAGCAGTTTCTTAGGTAGTGAAAAACTGTTTTTT
clone_size: .
d_call: .
j_call: TRBJ1-4
v_call: TRBV12-3/TRBV12-4

cdr3_aa: CASSYSRRGSSYEQYF
cdr3_nt: TGTGCCAGCAGTTACTCGAGGCGGGGGAGCTCCTACGAGCAGTACTTC
clone_size: .
d_call: TRBD2
j_call: TRBJ2-7
v_call: TRBV6-5

cdr3_aa: CATSDPTSYEQYF
cdr3_nt: TGTGCCACCAGTGATCCCACCTCCTACGAGCAGTACTTC
clone_size: few
d_call: .
j_call: TRBJ2-7
v_call: TRBV24-1

cdr3_aa: CASSQGRSSGNTIYF
cdr3_nt: TGTGCCAGCAGCCAGGGACGGAGCTCTGGAAACACCATATATTTT
clone_size: .
d_call: .
j_call: TRBJ1-3
v_call: TRBV11-3

cdr3_aa: CAISESSGFNSPLHF
cdr3_nt: TGTGCCATCAGTGAGTCATCGGGTTTTAATTCACCCCTCCACTTT
clone_size: few
d_call: .
j_call: TRBJ1-6
v_call: TRBV10-3

cdr3_aa: CASTTGLADVGEQFF
cdr3_nt: TGTGCCAGCACCACGGGACTAGCGGACGTCGGTGAGCAGTTCTTC
clone_size: .
d_call: TRBD2
j_call: TRBJ2-1
v_call: TRBV12-3/TRBV12-4

cdr3_aa: CASSYSRAGGAYEQYF
cdr3_nt: TGTGCCAGCAGTTACTCGCGCGCAGGGGGAGCCTACGAGCAGTACTTC
clone_size: .
d_call: TRBD1
j_call: TRBJ2-7
v_call: TRBV6-5

cdr3_aa: CASSVRTSNTGELFF
cdr3_nt: TGTGCCAGCAGTGTACGAACTTCGAACACCGGGGAGCTGTTTTTT
clone_size: .
d_call: .
j_call: TRBJ2-2
v_call: TRBV25-1

cdr3_aa: CASTGWNSGGEQYF
cdr3_nt: TGTGCCTCTACGGGGTGGAACAGTGGGGGAGAGCAGTACTTC
clone_size: many
d_call: .
j_call: TRBJ2-7
v_call: TRBV10-3

cdr3_aa: CASRIGSNSPLHF
cdr3_nt: TGCGCCAGCCGTATAGGATCCAATTCACCCCTCCACTTT
clone_size: once
d_call: .
j_call: TRBJ1-6
v_call: TRBV10-2

cdr3_aa: CASSLLGHMNTEAFF
cdr3_nt: TGCGCCAGCAGCTTGTTGGGACACATGAACACTGAAGCTTTCTTT
clone_size: .
d_call: .
j_call: TRBJ1-1
v_call: TRBV5-1

cdr3_aa: CASSQDDLAGIETQYF
cdr3_nt: TGTGCCAGCAGCCAAGATGATCTAGCGGGGATAGAGACCCAGTACTTC
clone_size: .
d_call: TRBD2
j_call: TRBJ2-5
v_call: TRBV4-2

cdr3_aa: CASSVSRQETQYF
cdr3_nt: TGTGCCAGCAGCGTTTCCCGCCAAGAGACCCAGTACTTC
clone_size: once
d_call: .
j_call: TRBJ2-5
v_call: TRBV9

cdr3_aa: CASSFDSGGFEEQFF
cdr3_nt: TGTGCCAGCAGTTTTGATAGCGGGGGATTCGAGGAGCAGTTCTTC
clone_size: .
d_call: TRBD2
j_call: TRBJ2-1
v_call: TRBV6-2/TRBV6-3

cdr3_aa: CASSQEEGVFTYEQYF
cdr3_nt: TGTGCCAGCAGCCAAGAAGAGGGGGTTTTCACCTACGAGCAGTACTTC
clone_size: few
d_call: .
j_call: TRBJ2-7
v_call: TRBV3-1

cdr3_aa: CASSWPRTDTQYF
cdr3_nt: TGTGCCAGCAGTTGGCCAAGAACAGATACGCAGTATTTT
clone_size: .
d_call: .
j_call: TRBJ2-3
v_call: TRBV7-8

cdr3_aa: CASSVDMQFTDTQYF
cdr3_nt: TGTGCCAGCAGCGTAGACATGCAGTTCACAGATACGCAGTATTTT
clone_size: .
d_call: .
j_call: TRBJ2-3
v_call: TRBV9

cdr3_aa: CAISEGGWDQPQHF
cdr3_nt: TGTGCCATCAGTGAGGGCGGGTGGGATCAGCCCCAGCATTTT
clone_size: .
d_call: .
j_call: TRBJ1-5
v_call: TRBV10-3

cdr3_aa: CASSLAPDATGHF
cdr3_nt: TGTGCCAGCAGTTTAGCCCCGGACGCCACCGGGCATTTT
clone_size: many
d_call: .
j_call: TRBJ1-5
v_call: TRBV12-3/TRBV12-4

cdr3_aa: CASINRMGPLNTGELFF
cdr3_nt: TGTGCCAGCATCAACCGTATGGGACCCTTAAACACCGGGGAGCTGTTTTTT
clone_size: .
d_call: .
j_call: TRBJ2-2
v_call: TRBV12-3/TRBV12-4

cdr3_aa: CASSFRDRAYNEQFF
cdr3_nt: TGTGCCAGCAGTTTTAGGGACAGGGCATACAATGAGCAGTTCTTC
clone_size: many
d_call: TRBD1
j_call: TRBJ2-1
v_call: TRBV12-3/TRBV12-4

cdr3_aa: CASNPNRGQTYNEQFF
cdr3_nt: TGTGCCAGCAACCCAAACAGGGGACAGACCTACAATGAGCAGTTCTTC
clone_size: .
d_call: TRBD1
j_call: TRBJ2-1
v_call: TRBV6-1

cdr3_aa: CASSQHHEQYF
cdr3_nt: TGTGCCAGCAGTCAACACCACGAGCAGTACTTC
clone_size: .
d_call: .
j_call: TRBJ2-7
v_call: TRBV12-3/TRBV12-4

cdr3_aa: CASSLAGDDTQYF
cdr3_nt: TGCGCCAGCAGCTTGGCCGGGGACGATACGCAGTATTTT
clone_size: few
d_call: .
j_call: TRBJ2-3
v_call: TRBV5-1

cdr3_aa: CASSPGVFETQYF
cdr3_nt: TGTGCCAGTAGTCCCGGTGTTTTCGAGACCCAGTACTTC
clone_size: few
d_call: .
j_call: TRBJ2-5
v_call: TRBV19

cdr3_aa: CASSHQGIYEQYF
cdr3_nt: TGTGCCAGCAGTCACCAGGGGATTTACGAGCAGTACTTC
clone_size: .
d_call: .
j_call: TRBJ2-7
v_call: TRBV7-2

cdr3_aa: CASSLIGSDNEQFF
cdr3_nt: TGTGCCAGCAGCTTAATAGGATCTGACAATGAGCAGTTCTTC
clone_size: .
d_call: .
j_call: TRBJ2-1
v_call: TRBV7-9

cdr3_aa: CASSFSREGFTGELFF
cdr3_nt: TGTGCCAGCAGCTTTTCGCGGGAGGGCTTCACCGGGGAGCTGTTTTTT
clone_size: .
d_call: TRBD2
j_call: TRBJ2-2
v_call: TRBV11-3

cdr3_aa: CASLGTTTGELFF
cdr3_nt: TGTGCCAGCCTAGGCACCACCACCGGGGAGCTGTTTTTT
clone_size: few
d_call: .
j_call: TRBJ2-2
v_call: TRBV11-2

cdr3_aa: CSASRPGQGGYEQYF
cdr3_nt: TGCAGTGCTAGCCGCCCGGGACAGGGGGGCTACGAGCAGTACTTC
clone_size: .
d_call: TRBD1
j_call: TRBJ2-7
v_call: TRBV20-1

cdr3_aa: CASRLTGGLANEQFF
cdr3_nt: TGTGCCAGCCGACTGACAGGGGGACTAGCAAATGAGCAGTTCTTC
clone_size: many
d_call: .
j_call: TRBJ2-1
v_call: TRBV12-3/TRBV12-4

cdr3_aa: CASSRTPTYEQYF
cdr3_nt: TGTGCCAGCAGCAGGACTCCTACCTACGAGCAGTACTTC
clone_size: few
d_call: .
j_call: TRBJ2-7
v_call: TRBV28

cdr3_aa: CASSYSGARVDTQYF
cdr3_nt: TGTGCCAGCAGTTACTCGGGGGCCCGGGTGGATACGCAGTATTTT
clone_size: few
d_call: .
j_call: TRBJ2-3
v_call: TRBV6-5

cdr3_aa: CASSLSWVAGLNTQYF
cdr3_nt: TGTGCCAGCAGTTTATCTTGGGTAGCGGGCTTGAATACGCAGTATTTT
clone_size: few
d_call: TRBD2
j_call: TRBJ2-3
v_call: TRBV27

cdr3_aa: CASRSNRGTNEQFF
cdr3_nt: TGTGCCAGCAGAAGCAACCGGGGGACCAATGAGCAGTTCTTC
clone_size: .
d_call: .
j_call: TRBJ2-1
v_call: TRBV5-5

cdr3_aa: CASSISGLTYEQYF
cdr3_nt: TGTGCCAGCAGTATAAGCGGGCTAACCTACGAGCAGTACTTC
clone_size: .
d_call: .
j_call: TRBJ2-7
v_call: TRBV28

cdr3_aa: CASSLGGARQGPEAFF
cdr3_nt: TGTGCCAGCAGCTTAGGGGGGGCTCGACAGGGCCCTGAAGCTTTCTTT
clone_size: few
d_call: TRBD1
j_call: TRBJ1-1
v_call: TRBV7-9

cdr3_aa: CASMGDGMSGEKLFF
cdr3_nt: TGTGCCAGCATGGGTGATGGGATGTCTGGGGAAAAACTGTTTTTT
clone_size: .
d_call: .
j_call: TRBJ1-4
v_call: TRBV2

cdr3_aa: CAISETGYGYTF
cdr3_nt: TGTGCCATCAGTGAGACGGGCTATGGCTACACCTTC
clone_size: few
d_call: .
j_call: TRBJ1-2
v_call: TRBV10-3